This TCR beta chain was captured in a study of shared clonotypes between healthy human individuals. Assay used: immunoSEQ multiplex PCR; TCRdb lists only in-frame clones, some missing. The table shows millions of clones, with approximately 95% occurring only once. V trimming: 5 bases; J trimming: 8 bases; junction bases outside the gene matches: 4. The CDR3 length is 14 residues. The germline gives CDR1 SGDLS, CDR2 YYNGEE. This sequence originates from a man in his late teens or twenties in good health. Some clones in this sample may be carry-over from other donors' samples. Sequencing was carried out using naive CD4+ T cells from PBMCs. As for subset: CD45RA+ positively selected. V gene TRBV9 combines with J gene TRBJ2-1; 13 bases are shared with TRBD2. Here the CDR3 reads CASSGTSGIHEQFF. The CDR3, as DNA: TGTGCCAGCAGTGGGACTAGCGGGATCCATGAGCAGTTCTTC.